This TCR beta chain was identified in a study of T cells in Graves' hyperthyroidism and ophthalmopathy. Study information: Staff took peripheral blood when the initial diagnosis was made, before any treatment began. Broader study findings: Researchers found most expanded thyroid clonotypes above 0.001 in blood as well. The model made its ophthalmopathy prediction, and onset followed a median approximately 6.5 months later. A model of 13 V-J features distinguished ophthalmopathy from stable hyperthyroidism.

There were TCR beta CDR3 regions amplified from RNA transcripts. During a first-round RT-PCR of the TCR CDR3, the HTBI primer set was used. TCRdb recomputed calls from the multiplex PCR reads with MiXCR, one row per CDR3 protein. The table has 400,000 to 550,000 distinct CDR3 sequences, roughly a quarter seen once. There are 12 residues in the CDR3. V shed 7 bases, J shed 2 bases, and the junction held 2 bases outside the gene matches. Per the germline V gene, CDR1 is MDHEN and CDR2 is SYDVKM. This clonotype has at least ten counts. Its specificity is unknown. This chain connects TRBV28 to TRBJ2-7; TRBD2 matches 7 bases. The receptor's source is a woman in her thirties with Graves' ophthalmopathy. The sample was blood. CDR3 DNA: TGTGCCAGCAAGGCGGGGGCCTACGAGCAGTACTTC. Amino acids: CASKAGAYEQYF.